This T cell receptor beta chain was sequenced for a study of shared clonotypes between healthy human individuals. A word on this clone: Other nucleotide sequences in the sample specify the same CDR3.

The repertoire was sequenced with immunoSEQ multiplex PCR; TCRdb's copy has only in-frame clones and lacks some. The table includes 2 million to 2.5 million clones, roughly 94% detected once. This receptor was obtained from a man between 18 and 29 years old in good health. Sequencing input: naive CD4+ T cells sorted from blood. Stated subset: CD45RA+ positively selected.

The CDR3 spells CASAGRGNTEAFF. The CDR3 coding sequence is TGTGCCAGCGCAGGGCGGGGGAACACTGAAGCTTTCTTT. This rearrangement joins TRBV2 to TRBJ1-1; tentative D call: TRBD1 (5 bases). Trimming stripped 8 bases from V and 1 base from J, with 11 bases between. This CDR3 comprises 13 residues. Per the germline V gene, CDR1 is SNHLY and CDR2 is FYNNEI.